Listed below are T cell receptor beta chains from one sample, sequenced in a study of T cell changes during pregnancy in multiple sclerosis. Sequenced by immunoSEQ multiplex PCR; TCRdb stores in-frame clones only, minus some. The sample lists roughly 36,000 clones; approximately 90% were seen once. Specimen: peripheral blood, collected in the second trimester of pregnancy. Every receptor here comes from a female donor in good health, enrolled as a control in a pregnancy study. Both conserved end residues are part of each CDR3. The D gene is left open where the match is weak. Clone sizes are given selectively: once, few, many, or a class where the clone is expanded.

clone size	J gene	D gene	V gene	CDR3 DNA	CDR3 protein
-	TRBJ2-3	TRBD2	TRBV5-6	TGTGCCAGCAGCGTCAGACTAGCGGGAGGGCCGAATACGCAGTATTTT	CASSVRLAGGPNTQYF
-	TRBJ2-3	TRBD2	TRBV7-9	TGTGCCAGCAGCTTAACTAGCGGGGGGTCAGATACGCAGTATTTT	CASSLTSGGSDTQYF
-	TRBJ1-4	TRBD1	TRBV6-5	TGTGCCAGCAGACGACAGGGTGGTGATGAAAAACTGTTTTTT	CASRRQGGDEKLFF
-	TRBJ1-6	-	TRBV6-5	TGTGCCAGCAGTTTTCGGAGTTCACCCCTCCACTTT	CASSFRSSPLHF
-	TRBJ2-3	-	TRBV5-6	TGTGCCAGCAGCTTCGGGAACACAGATACGCAGTATTTT	CASSFGNTDTQYF
-	TRBJ2-1	TRBD2	TRBV6-5	TGTGCCAGCAGACAACCGGGACTAGCGGGAACTGAGCAGTTCTTC	CASRQPGLAGTEQFF
once	TRBJ2-5	-	TRBV5-6	TGTGCCAGCATCCTAGGGGGATCTCCGGAGACCCAGTACTTC	CASILGGSPETQYF
-	TRBJ2-3	TRBD2	TRBV19	TGTGCCAGTAGTATTGGACTAGGTGGACGGACAGATACGCAGTATTTT	CASSIGLGGRTDTQYF
-	TRBJ1-5	-	TRBV7-8	TGTGCCAGCAGCTTAGCAGGGGGGGGGCAGTGGCCCCAGCATTTT	CASSLAGGGQWPQHF
-	TRBJ1-2	-	TRBV7-2	TGTGCCAGCAGCTTAGAAGCAGGGAGGGACTATGGCTACACCTTC	CASSLEAGRDYGYTF
-	TRBJ1-3	-	TRBV9	TGTGCCAGCAGCGGGGGGCAAGAGGCTCACTCTGGAAACACCATATATTTT	CASSGGQEAHSGNTIYF
-	TRBJ1-1	-	TRBV27	TGTGCCAGCAGTTTAGTAGGGGTTAACACTGAAGCTTTCTTT	CASSLVGVNTEAFF
-	TRBJ2-7	-	TRBV6-1	TGTGCCAGCAGCGATCGACGAGGCTACGAGCAGTACTTC	CASSDRRGYEQYF
-	TRBJ1-2	TRBD1	TRBV7-3	TGTGCCAGCAGCCCGGGGACAGGCGACTATGGCTACACCTTC	CASSPGTGDYGYTF
-	TRBJ2-3	-	TRBV15	TGTGCCACCAGCAGAAAGCGGAGCACAGATACGCAGTATTTT	CATSRKRSTDTQYF
-	TRBJ1-1	-	TRBV5-1	TGCGCCAGCAGTTTAGTTAGCAACACTGAAGCTTTCTTT	CASSLVSNTEAFF
-	TRBJ1-3	-	TRBV6-5	TGTGCCAGCAGCCCCGGGTGGGGGCCCGGAAACACCATATATTTT	CASSPGWGPGNTIYF
once	TRBJ2-5	TRBD2	TRBV27	TGTGCCAGCAAGCCCTGGGGTAGCGGGAAGAAAGAGACCCAGTACTTC	CASKPWGSGKKETQYF
-	TRBJ2-7	TRBD2	TRBV6-1	TGTGCCACTCACGTGGGGCTAGCGGGGAGCTACGAGCAGTACTTC	CATHVGLAGSYEQYF
-	TRBJ2-3	TRBD2	TRBV5-1	TGCGCCAGCAGCACTAGCGGGGGGGCCACAGATACGCAGTATTTT	CASSTSGGATDTQYF
-	TRBJ2-1	-	TRBV18	TGTGCCAGCTCACCGCGGAATGGGAGAAATGAGCAGTTCTTC	CASSPRNGRNEQFF
-	TRBJ2-2	-	TRBV27	TGTGCCAGCAGTGCGAGAGTCACCGGGGAGCTGTTTTTT	CASSARVTGELFF
-	TRBJ1-2	-	TRBV2	TGTGCCAGCAGCAAAGCGGGACCTGGCTACACCTTC	CASSKAGPGYTF
once	TRBJ1-4	-	TRBV11-2	TGTGCCAGCAGCCGCTGGGGGCGACAGGTTAATGAAAAACTGTTTTTT	CASSRWGRQVNEKLFF
-	TRBJ2-7	-	TRBV4-3	TGCGCCAGCAGCCACGGATATTCAGGGTCCGAGCAGTACTTC	CASSHGYSGSEQYF
-	TRBJ2-7	TRBD1	TRBV7-9	TGTGCCAGCAGCTTAATGAGGGCAATCGGGACAGGGCCCTACGAGCAGTACTTC	CASSLMRAIGTGPYEQYF
-	TRBJ1-1	-	TRBV6-5	TGTGCCAGCAGTTACGGCGGGGGAGTAGTCACTGAGGCTTTCTTT	CASSYGGGVVTEAFF
-	TRBJ2-7	-	TRBV14	TGTGCCAGCAGCCAAGGAGTGTACAGCTCCTACGAGCAGTACTTC	CASSQGVYSSYEQYF
-	TRBJ2-1	-	TRBV29-1	TGCAGCGCTGGGACTCCGAGGGGGCAGTTCTTC	CSAGTPRGQFF
-	TRBJ2-7	TRBD1	TRBV28	TGTGCCAGCAGTTTACCGGGACAGCCCTACGAGCAGTACTTC	CASSLPGQPYEQYF
-	TRBJ2-3	-	TRBV2	TGTGCCAGCAAAGAGAATTCCCTCTCCACAGATACGCAGTATTTT	CASKENSLSTDTQYF
-	TRBJ2-7	-	TRBV7-2	TGTGCCAGCAGCTTAGATTTGGCGGGCGAGCAGTACTTC	CASSLDLAGEQYF
-	TRBJ2-3	-	TRBV4-2	TGTGCCAGCAGCCAAGAGGGAGCAGGGGGGCGTAAAGATACGCAGTATTTT	CASSQEGAGGRKDTQYF
-	TRBJ2-7	TRBD2	TRBV7-9	TGTGCCAGCAGCTTTGTAAGCGGGGGATATACCTCCTACGAGCAGTACTTC	CASSFVSGGYTSYEQYF
-	TRBJ2-2	TRBD2	TRBV27	TGTGCCAGCAGTTTTGGACTAGCGGGAGATGTTTTGAACACCGGGGAGCTGTTTTTT	CASSFGLAGDVLNTGELFF
-	TRBJ2-1	TRBD2	TRBV19	TGTGCCAGTAGTAGAGGACTAGAGCCGTACAATGAGCAGTTCTTC	CASSRGLEPYNEQFF
-	TRBJ1-1	-	TRBV28	TGTGCCACCGCGGATAGGGGTCTTTCAAAAAGGGGTAAGGGCCCGTTT	CATADRGLSKRGKGPF
-	TRBJ2-1	TRBD2	TRBV29-1	TGCAGCGTTGAACCCCTAGCGGGAGTCACCTACAATGAGCAGTTCTTC	CSVEPLAGVTYNEQFF
-	TRBJ2-7	TRBD2	TRBV28	TGTGCCAGCAGTACCCGAAGCGGGAGACCGAGCTACGAGCAGTACTTC	CASSTRSGRPSYEQYF
-	TRBJ1-2	TRBD1	TRBV27	TGTGCCAGCAGGCCGGACAGGGTAGGGCATGGCTACACCTTC	CASRPDRVGHGYTF